The 13 T cell receptor beta chains presented below share a single source sample, sequenced in a study of blood T cell repertoires in COVID-19. This table comes from immunoSEQ multiplex PCR, and its TCRdb copy is limited to in-frame clones, with some not included. The sample lists 89,000 or so clones; roughly 85% were seen once. Sequencing was done on a sample of peripheral blood. These TCRs come from a man older than 75 with acute or convalescent COVID-19.

The chain is built from TRBV6-5 and TRBJ2-7, with 8 bases that match TRBD1. Germline CDR1 MNHEY, CDR2 SVGAGI. The junction had 11 bases not matched to a gene; V was cut back by 8 bases and J by 2 bases. The length of the CDR3 is 15 residues. Here the CDR3 reads CASGGRTGLPYEQYF. The CDR3 nucleotides read TGTGCCAGCGGGGGTAGGACAGGGCTACCCTACGAGCAGTACTTC.

CDR3 in DNA: TGTGCCACCAGTGACCTAGCGGGAGCCAGCTACAATGAGCAGTTCTTC. Protein product: CATSDLAGASYNEQFF. The chain links TRBV24-1 to TRBJ2-1; the match to TRBD2 covers 10 bases. CDR1 KGHDR and CDR2 SFDVKD come from the germline V gene. The CDR3 is made up of 16 amino acids. V trimming: 4 bases; J trimming: 3 bases; junction bases outside the gene matches: 5.

This clone was counted once. This chain connects TRBV4-1 to TRBJ1-2, with D unclear. The CDR3 is made up of 13 amino acids. Between the trimmed V and J ends, which lost 0 bases and 4 bases, there was a span of 6 bases. The germline V gene encodes CDR1 MGHRA and CDR2 YSYEKL. The CDR3 protein is CASSQEAGYGYTF. The CDR3 DNA follows: TGCGCCAGCAGCCAAGAAGCCGGCTATGGCTACACCTTC.

The chain uses TRBV7-2 and TRBJ2-3; D is ambiguous. V was clipped by 4 bases and J by 3 bases, with 11 bases between them. The germline gives CDR1 SGHTA, CDR2 FQGNSA. CDR3 length equals 14 residues. The CDR3: CASSSRLPTDTQYF. The CDR3, as DNA: TGTGCCAGCAGCTCCCGACTCCCGACAGATACGCAGTATTTT.

The chain couples TRBV7-8 to TRBJ1-5; possibly TRBD1 for D (5 bases). V gave up 0 bases and J gave up 4 bases, with 10 bases separating them. The CDR3 totals 15 residues. Germline lookup yields CDR1 SGHVS and CDR2 FQNEAQ. This chain's CDR3 is CASSLAAAGNQPQHF. The CDR3 DNA follows: TGTGCCAGCAGCTTAGCGGCGGCAGGGAATCAGCCCCAGCATTTT.

V gene TRBV9 combines with J gene TRBJ2-1; 7 bases are shared with TRBD2. V lost 0 bases to trimming and J lost 3 bases; unmatched junction nucleotides: 6. In germline, CDR1 is SGDLS, CDR2 YYNGEE. The CDR3 contains 16 residues. CDR3 sequence (DNA): TGTGCCAGCAGCGTAGAAGGGAGCGGGAACTACAATGAGCAGTTCTTC. This sequence encodes CASSVEGSGNYNEQFF.

V is TRBV5-1 and J is TRBJ2-3; 10 nucleotides align to TRBD2. In germline, CDR1 is SGHRS, CDR2 YFSETQ. CDR3 size: 15 residues. Trimming took 5 bases from V and 4 from J; bases not matched to a gene: 7. The CDR3 loop is CASRTTSGRADTQYF. The CDR3 DNA reads as TGCGCCAGCAGAACGACTAGCGGGCGGGCAGATACGCAGTATTTT. Based on the CDR3 plus reference TRBV5-1 and TRBJ2-3, the full variable domain is KAGVTQTPRYLIKTRGQQVTLSCSPISGHRSVSWYQQTPGQGLQFLFEYFSETQRNKGNFPGRFSGRQFSNSRSEMNVSTLELGDSALYLCASRTTSGRADTQYFGPGTRLTVL.

The rearrangement joins TRBV6-6 to TRBJ1-2; the match to TRBD1 covers 10 bases. The ends lost 5 bases at V and 7 bases at J; junction bases unmatched: 10. The germline V gene encodes CDR1 MNHNY and CDR2 SVGAGI (reference sequence). The CDR3 totals 15 residues. The CDR3 coding sequence is TGTGCCAGCAGTGCCCGGGACAGGGGTTTGGGTGGCTACACCTTC. It yields the protein CASSARDRGLGGYTF.

The rearrangement uses TRBV7-2 and TRBJ2-5, with D possibly TRBD2 on 5 matching bases. The germline V gene has CDR1 SGHTA and CDR2 FQGNSA. V gave up 2 bases and J gave up 5 bases, with 12 bases separating them. This CDR3 comprises 14 residues. CDR3 in amino acids: CASSLSGSSETQYF. CDR3 nucleotide sequence: TGTGCCAGCAGCTTAAGTGGGAGTAGTGAGACCCAGTACTTC.

The chain links TRBV3-1 (or the pseudogene TRBV3-2) to TRBJ1-3; 7 positions agree with TRBD1. Losses at the gene ends were 4 bases for V and 0 bases for J; bases not matched to a gene: 15. Germline CDR1 is LGHDT and CDR2 is YNNKEL (reference sequence). This CDR3 region has 19 residues. The CDR3 DNA sequence: TGTGCCAGCAGCCTATTCCGCATCGGGACAGCGAGCTCTGGAAACACCATATATTTT. Translated: CASSLFRIGTASSGNTIYF.

The chain uses TRBV19 and TRBJ2-7; 10 nucleotides agree with TRBD1. This CDR3 has 14 amino acids. Germline V CDR1 and CDR2: LNHDA, SQIVND (reference sequence). Trimming removed 5 bases from V and 2 bases from J; junction bases left unmatched: 3. CDR3 nucleotides: TGTGCCAGTAGTCCGGACAGGGGGACCTACGAGCAGTACTTC. This encodes CASSPDRGTYEQYF.

In this sample, this clone turned up once. The rearrangement links TRBV4-2 to TRBJ1-4; the D gene is possibly TRBD1 (6 bases). Germline V CDR1 and CDR2: LGHNA, YNFKEQ. V lost 0 bases and J 8 bases, leaving 16 bases between the germline ends. The CDR3 is made up of 16 amino acids. In DNA, the CDR3 is TGTGCCAGCAGCCAAGAACGCGTCAGGGGTGACGAAAAACTGTTTTTT. Protein: CASSQERVRGDEKLFF.

The chain recombines TRBV19 with TRBJ2-1; no clear D. Germline loops: CDR1 LNHDA, CDR2 SQIVND (reference sequence). The CDR3 spans 11 residues. Trimming removed 4 bases from V and 7 bases from J, with 5 bases in between. The CDR3: CASSTHNEQFF. CDR3 in DNA: TGTGCCAGTAGTACACATAATGAGCAGTTCTTC.